This TCR beta chain appears in the sequencing data of a study of CD8 T cells in ankylosing spondylitis. Findings of the study overall: One TCR beta motif, made up of about 8 highly homologous variants, appeared characteristic of ankylosing spondylitis blood. Disease-associated clonotypes exhibited CD8+ identity and were relatively infrequent in peripheral blood. Within matched ankylosing spondylitis synovial fluid, disease-linked clones were reportedly significantly enriched.

As the method for making TCR beta libraries, quantitative 5'-RACE with molecular barcodes was used. One entry per CDR3 protein results from TCRdb running MiXCR on the 5' RACE reads. This sample yields 670,000 or so distinct CDR3 sequences, of which around a fifth are seen a single time; under 20% belongs to the top ten. V lost 1 base, J lost 5 bases, and 26 bases lay in between. CDR1 and CDR2 (germline): LGHDT, YNNKEL (reference sequence). The CDR3 runs to 19 residues. Notes on this clonotype: Its antigen is unidentified.

Sequenced material: blood, either unsorted or a sorted T cell fraction (not recorded which). The TCR was taken from a male donor with ankylosing spondylitis. The genes are TRBV3-1 and TRBJ2-5; weak D call: TRBD2 (5 bases). DNA for the CDR3: TGTGCCAGCAGCCAAGTATCCGTGGGGTTGCTACCACGAGGGGAGACCCAGTACTTC. Amino acid sequence: CASSQVSVGLLPRGETQYF.